These 8 T cell receptor beta chains came from one sample sequenced in a study of tumor and adjacent non-tumor tissue in lung cancer (dated by TCRdb to 2016 to 2019). Bulk unsorted tissue served as the source for RNA extraction, and RNA quality was assessed using a NanoDrop ND-1000 and an Agilent 2100. Distant non-tumor tissue taken more than 3 cm from the tumor edge was used as the normal lung sample. Preparation of the library involved multiplex PCR. TCRdb records Illumina HiSeq 2500 as the sequencer. TCRbeta libraries were constructed through three rounds of nested PCR with primers (Table S4) according to protocols adapted from ARM-PCR. TCRdb trimmed public reads at Q25 via fastp, called clones via MiXCR and kept in-frame beta chains. Each record represents a unique CDR3 protein, reported with the most common genes and DNA among its rows. In all, the sample holds some 100,000 distinct CDR3 sequences, and 50% to 70% of those were seen once. In total, the top ten clones hold around 19% of the sample.

What was sequenced was distant non-tumor lung tissue. These receptors came from a man between 60 and 75 years old with non-small cell lung cancer.

This clonotype was found many times. The V and J genes are TRBV6-1 and TRBJ1-5; D is ambiguous. Trimming cost V 10 bases and J 0 bases, with 19 bases left between them. Germline assignment: CDR1 MNHNS and CDR2 SASEGT. This CDR3 is 16 amino acids long. The CDR3, as DNA: TGTGCCACTCAGAAAGGGCTTCAGGCTAGCAATCAGCCCCAGCATTTT. Amino acids: CATQKGLQASNQPQHF.

Regarding this clonotype: One end of the junction varies from germline; a read error may be responsible. The chain joins TRBV6-6 to TRBJ2-1; perhaps D is TRBD1 or TRBD2 (6 bases each). The CDR3 contains 15 residues. CDR1 MNHNY and CDR2 SVGAGI come from the germline V gene (reference sequence). CDR3 loop: CASRPDRSGDNEQFF. The DNA for the CDR3 is TGCGCCAGCAGGCCCGACAGGTCGGGGGACAATGAGCAGTTCTTC.

About this clonotype: This clone may be a read error of a much larger clone one base away. The CDR3 loop reads CVSSLLGSIDKNIQYF. The CDR3 DNA is TGTGTCAGCAGCTTATTGGGGTCAATAGACAAAAACATTCAGTACTTC. The V and J genes are TRBV5-5 and TRBJ2-4; D is uncertain. This CDR3 region has 16 residues. From germline, CDR1 is SGHKS and CDR2 YYEKEE (reference sequence). Based on the CDR3 plus reference TRBV5-5 and TRBJ2-4, the full variable domain is DAGVTQSPTHLIKTRGQQVTLRCSPISGHKSVSWYQQVLGQGPQFIFQYYEKEERGRGNFPDRFSARQFPNYSSELNVNALLLGDSALYLCVSSLLGSIDKNIQYFGAGTRLSVL.

This clonotype occurred many times. The chain has TRBV6-2 or TRBV6-3 and TRBJ1-1; D is unclear. The V gene lost 6 bases and the J gene lost 0 bases, with 14 bases spanning the gap. The CDR3 loop spans 15 amino acids. Germline V gene data show CDR1 as MNHEY and CDR2 as SVGEGT. Written as DNA, the CDR3 is TGTGCCAGCAGCACAAGCCCACCCTTGAACACTGAAGCTTTCTTT. Protein sequence: CASSTSPPLNTEAFF.

This clonotype is a singleton in its sample. At one of its ends the junction is not consistent with the germline gene, which may arise from a read error. This CDR3 reads CGSSESVTGAPVTDTQYF. In DNA form, the CDR3 reads TGCGGCAGCAGTGAGTCGGTCACAGGTGCCCCGGTTACAGATACGCAGTATTTT. The chain has TRBV10-2 and TRBJ2-3; weak D call: TRBD1 (5 bases). In germline, CDR1 is WSHSY, CDR2 SAAADI. This CDR3 spans 18 amino acids.

Comment on this clonotype: It may be a read error: a sequence one base away is much more abundant. V and J are TRBV24-1 and TRBJ2-7; D uncertain. CDR1 and CDR2 (germline): KGHDR, SFDVKD. The CDR3 has 10 amino acids. V shed 12 bases and J shed 4 bases, with 9 bases lying between them. CDR3 nucleotide sequence: TGTGCCTCGTTCTCGTACGAGCAGTACTTC. Its protein product is CASFSYEQYF.

In the case of this clonotype: This CDR3 fails to terminate in the conserved phenylalanine or tryptophan, so it likely reflects a read error. The V and J genes are TRBV20-1 and TRBJ2-5; TRBD1 aligns across 8 bases. With 7 bases clipped from V and 2 bases from J, the junction kept 6 bases outside the gene matches. The CDR3 totals 13 residues. CDR1 is DFQATT and CDR2 is SNEGSKA in the germline V gene (reference sequence). DNA for the CDR3: TGCAGTGTTCCCGGACAGGGACAAGAGACCCAGTACTTA. This codes for CSVPGQGQETQYL.

The chain combines TRBV20-1 with TRBJ2-1; D call uncertain. This CDR3 is 12 amino acids long. V shed 1 base and J shed 4 bases, with 5 bases lying between them. Looked up from germline, CDR1 is DFQATT and CDR2 is SNEGSKA (reference sequence). CDR3 nucleotide sequence: TGCAGTGCTAGAGCCACTTACAATGAGCAGTTCTTC. Residues: CSARATYNEQFF.